Below, 32 T cell receptor beta chains from the same sample are listed, as sequenced in a study of shared clonotypes between healthy human individuals. Measured with immunoSEQ multiplex PCR; TCRdb has only the in-frame clones, and not every one. The sample holds some 96,000 clones, around 43% seen once. Sequenced input: PBMCs. The receptor set was obtained from a woman in her thirties or forties in good health. Some clones in this sample may be carry-over from other donors' samples.

As regards this clone: A read error may explain this, as a much larger clone is one base away. The gene calls are TRBV10-3 and TRBJ1-5; D gene unclear. The CDR3 loop spans 15 amino acids. Looked up from germline, CDR1 is ENHRY and CDR2 is SYGVKD. In nucleotides, the CDR3 is TGTGCCAGCAGTTACTCGAGCAGTCCAAATCAGCCCCAGCATTTT. Protein sequence: CASSYSSSPNQPQHF.

The genes are TRBV28 and TRBJ2-3, with TRBD1 identical over 11 bases. The germline gives CDR1 MDHEN, CDR2 SYDVKM. The ends lost 8 bases at V and 7 bases at J; junction bases unmatched: 5. The CDR3 contains 13 residues. CDR3 amino acids: CASEDRGLYTQYF. The CDR3 bases are TGTGCCAGCGAGGACAGGGGGCTTTATACGCAGTATTTT.

The chain recombines TRBV7-3 with TRBJ2-2; D uncertain. The CDR3 runs to 11 residues. Germline CDR1 SGHTA, CDR2 FQGTGA. Deletions cut 5 bases from V and 4 bases from J, with 2 bases between. The CDR3 here is CASSITGELFF. The CDR3 DNA sequence: TGTGCCAGCAGCATCACCGGGGAGCTGTTTTTT.

The chain carries TRBV5-4 and TRBJ2-1; TRBD1 matches 7 bases. The length of the CDR3 is 15 residues. Trimming at V came to 4 bases and at J to 12 bases, leaving 16 bases not matched to a gene. Germline CDR1 reads SGHNT; CDR2 reads YYREEE (reference sequence). CDR3 nucleotide sequence: TGTGCCAGCAGCGCCTCCGGGACAGCAGAGGGGAGGCAGTTCTTC. Its translation is CASSASGTAEGRQFF.

This clone has more than one count but fewer than ten. The rearrangement uses TRBV18 and TRBJ2-5, with 9 positions matching TRBD1. This CDR3 is 14 amino acids long. V trimming: 3 bases; J trimming: 5 bases; junction bases outside the gene matches: 4. In germline, CDR1 is KGHSH, CDR2 LQKENI. CDR3 nucleotides: TGTGCCAGCTCACCTGGACAGGGGATCGAGACCCAGTACTTC. It codes for CASSPGQGIETQYF.

The CDR3: CARSLEGFPCTEAFF. In DNA form, the CDR3 reads TGTGCCAGAAGCTTGGAGGGGTTCCCGTGCACTGAAGCTTTCTTT. The J gene is TRBJ1-1, the V gene TRBV5-3, with TRBD1 as a possible D gene (5 bases). TRBV5-3 is labeled an ORF, and its function is uncertain. This CDR3 is built from 15 residues. V was pared by 0 bases and J by 4 bases, with 13 bases between.

Of note for this clone: It differs at one base from a far larger clone, so likely a read error. The chain combines TRBV30 with TRBJ1-1; possible D gene TRBD1, 6 bases. The CDR3 is made up of 12 amino acids. The V gene's germline CDR1 is GTSNPN and CDR2 SVGIG (reference sequence). Here the CDR3 DNA reads TGTGCCTGGAGCGTCGGGGGCCTTGAAGTTTTCTTT. This sequence encodes CAWSVGGLEVFF.

This clone was seen at least ten times. This sequence joins TRBV10-3 and TRBJ2-7; D might be TRBD1 or TRBD2, each matching 5 bases. There are 15 residues in the CDR3. Trimming stripped 0 bases from V and 0 bases from J, with 9 bases between. Germline-derived CDR1 and CDR2 are ENHRY and SYGVKD. The CDR3 coding sequence is TGTGCCATCAGTGAGTCGCCCGGGACCTCCTACGAGCAGTACTTC. This codes for CAISESPGTSYEQYF.

This clone appeared a single time. At one end, the junction sequence differs from germline, possibly due to a read error. V is TRBV7-6 and J is TRBJ2-1, with 7 bases aligning to TRBD1. Germline V gives CDR1 SGHVS, CDR2 FNYEAQ. The CDR3 is 13 residues long. CDR3 coding DNA: TGTGCTAGCAGCCGGGACAGTTACAATGAGCAGTTCTTC. Translated: CASSRDSYNEQFF. Complete variable domain (other parts from reference TRBV7-6 and TRBJ2-1): GAGVSQSPRYKVTKRGQDVALRCDPISGHVSLYWYRQALGQGPEFLTYFNYEAQQDKSGLPNDRFSAERPEGSISTLTIQRTEQRDSAMYRCASSRDSYNEQFFGPGTRLTVL.

This sequence joins TRBV27 and TRBJ2-5, with 10 positions matching TRBD1. The J call may be in error: the DNA end matches TRBJ2-7 better. The germline V gene encodes CDR1 MNHEY and CDR2 SMNVEV (reference sequence). This CDR3 has 18 amino acids. CDR3 in amino acids: CASSLRTRDRGVTYEQYF. As DNA, the CDR3 is TGTGCCAGCAGTTTAAGGACCCGGGACAGGGGAGTGACCTACGAGCAGTACTTC.

The chain carries TRBV18 and TRBJ1-3; D remains ambiguous. The CDR3 is 13 residues long. Germline V gene data show CDR1 as KGHSH and CDR2 as LQKENI. The V and J ends lost 1 base and 9 bases respectively, with 10 bases between them. The CDR3 region is CASSPQAQPTIYF. The CDR3 DNA reads TGTGCCAGCTCACCACAGGCCCAACCCACCATATATTTT.

The table lists this clone with many counts. In the same sample, other DNA sequences code for this CDR3. The chain couples TRBV4-1 to TRBJ1-1; the D gene is possibly TRBD1 (6 bases). Germline-derived CDR1 and CDR2 are MGHRA and YSYEKL. Trimming shortened V by 0 bases and J by 5 bases, and 13 bases separated the two germline ends. The CDR3 totals 15 residues. DNA for the CDR3: TGCGCCAGCAGCCAAGAAGGGCTGAGGGGGACTGAAGCTTTCTTT. Protein sequence: CASSQEGLRGTEAFF.

This clone has just a few counts. This rearrangement joins TRBV25-1 to TRBJ2-5; 9 bases are a match to TRBD2. Germline CDR1 reads MGHDK; CDR2 reads SYGVNS. This CDR3 has 14 amino acids. The V gene end was trimmed by 1 base and the J gene end by 11 bases; junction bases not matched to a gene: 8. CDR3 residues: CASSESGTSKKQYF. The DNA for the CDR3 is TGTGCCAGCAGTGAATCTGGGACTAGCAAAAAGCAGTACTTC.

The CDR3: CASNPGPTYEQYF. For the CDR3, the DNA is TGTGCCAGCAATCCAGGGCCCACGTACGAGCAGTACTTC. The chain uses TRBV6-1 and TRBJ2-7, with D tentatively TRBD1 (5 bases). This CDR3 has 13 amino acids. Germline assignment: CDR1 MNHNS and CDR2 SASEGT. V lost 7 bases to trimming and J lost 4 bases, with 14 bases between them.

This clone showed up just once. This chain connects TRBV9 to TRBJ2-7; a weak D match, TRBD2 (6 bases). The CDR3 is 15 residues long. The V gene's germline CDR1 is SGDLS and CDR2 YYNGEE. The V and J ends lost 0 bases and 4 bases respectively, with 14 bases between them. The DNA of the CDR3 is TGTGCCAGCAGCGTAGATAATAGCGGACCATACGAGCAGTACTTC. Protein product: CASSVDNSGPYEQYF.

This rearrangement joins TRBV5-4 to TRBJ2-5; 8 bases align to TRBD1. The DNA end favors TRBJ2-7, so the J call may be wrong. The CDR3 length is 19 residues. Germline CDR1 is SGHNT and CDR2 is YYREEE (reference sequence). CDR3 in DNA: TGTGCCAGCAGCTTAGCGGTGAGAACAGGGGGACTGGGGTCCTACGAGCAGTACTTC. Its translation is CASSLAVRTGGLGSYEQYF.

This chain uses TRBV11-2 with TRBJ2-1, with TRBD2 identical over 8 bases. There are 16 residues in the CDR3. Germline V lookup: CDR1 SGHAT, CDR2 FQNNGV. V was pared by 3 bases and J by 11 bases, with 15 bases of the junction left unmatched. CDR3 amino acids: CASSLLRGRTTPKQFF. DNA of the CDR3: TGTGCCAGCAGCTTGCTCCGCGGGAGGACTACTCCTAAGCAGTTCTTC.

By its share, this clone is medium-sized (0.01 to 0.1%). At the DNA level, this CDR3 is encoded by other sequences in the same sample as well. The chain has TRBV4-2 and TRBJ1-1, with D possibly TRBD1 on 6 matching bases. V lost 1 base to trimming and J lost 2 bases, with 14 bases between them. Germline V lookup: CDR1 LGHNA, CDR2 YNFKEQ. CDR3 size: 16 residues. Here the CDR3 reads CASSQGDTHTNTEAFF. The CDR3 nucleotides are TGTGCCAGCAGCCAAGGGGACACTCACACCAACACTGAAGCTTTCTTT.

There are a few counts of this clone. The chain uses TRBV29-1 and TRBJ2-5, with 14 bases that match TRBD2. CDR3 length: 15 residues. After removal of 8 bases from V and 5 bases from J, the junction contained 10 bases not matched to a gene. Germline CDR1 is SQVTM and CDR2 is ANQGSEA. The CDR3 DNA reads as TGCAGCTGCTCCGGGACTAGCGGGAGTGGGGAGACCCAGTACTTC. This codes for CSCSGTSGSGETQYF.

This clone has a handful of counts. V gene TRBV27 combines with J gene TRBJ1-6; unclear D gene. V shed 3 bases and J shed 11 bases, with 8 bases lying between them. The CDR3 is 12 residues long. The V gene's germline CDR1 is MNHEY and CDR2 SMNVEV (reference sequence). Here the CDR3 DNA reads TGTGCCAGCAGTTTTACTCGGGCACCCCTCCACTTT. Amino acids: CASSFTRAPLHF.

This clone was detected a few times. The sample has other DNA sequences that encode this CDR3 too. The V gene is TRBV30, the J gene TRBJ2-3, with D unclear. Germline lookup yields CDR1 GTSNPN and CDR2 SVGIG (reference sequence). This CDR3 spans 12 amino acids. Trimming cost V 2 bases and J 3 bases, with 6 bases left between them. CDR3 sequence: CAWSPPTDTQYF. The CDR3 nucleotides read TGTGCCTGGAGTCCCCCGACAGATACGCAGTATTTT.

This clone has just a few counts. The chain joins TRBV5-1 to TRBJ2-1, with 11 bases matching TRBD2. V lost 3 bases, J lost 1 base, and 3 bases stayed unmatched. The CDR3 covers 16 residues. Germline CDR1 SGHRS, CDR2 YFSETQ. CDR3 nucleotide sequence: TGCGCCAGCAGCTCCATAGCGGGAGGGTCCTACAATGAGCAGTTCTTC. Its translation is CASSSIAGGSYNEQFF.

Ten or more counts support this clone. One end of the junction varies from germline; a read error may be responsible. The sample has other DNA sequences that encode this CDR3 too. This chain joins TRBV30 and TRBJ1-2; weak D call: TRBD1 (6 bases). The CDR3 totals 12 residues. Germline V gene sequence: CDR1 GTSNPN, CDR2 SVGIG (reference sequence). This CDR3 is CAQEGGSYGYTF. Here the CDR3 DNA reads TGTGCCCAAGAGGGGGGATCCTATGGATACACCTTC.

This clone is labeled medium-sized. V usage is TRBV6-1 and J usage is TRBJ2-6; D gene uncertain. Germline CDR1 reads MNHNS; CDR2 reads SASEGT. V was cut by 5 bases and J by 2 bases, with 7 bases left in between. This CDR3 comprises 14 residues. The CDR3 protein is CASSQLPGANVLTF. For the CDR3, the DNA is TGTGCCAGCAGTCAGTTACCTGGGGCCAACGTCCTGACTTTC.

The V call is TRBV5-1, the J call TRBJ2-1; 7 nucleotides line up with TRBD2. The germline gives CDR1 SGHRS, CDR2 YFSETQ. Unmatched junction bases numbered 7, after V lost 1 base and J lost 9 bases. CDR3 length: 14 residues. The CDR3 reads CASSLRDPGGEQFF. DNA of the CDR3: TGCGCCAGCAGCTTGCGGGACCCGGGGGGTGAGCAGTTCTTC.

The gene calls are TRBV29-1 and TRBJ2-7; no clear D. From germline, CDR1 is SQVTM and CDR2 ANQGSEA. Trimming cost V 3 bases and J 7 bases, with 13 bases left between them. This CDR3 contains 12 residues. CDR3 amino acids: CSVEVSSLEQYF. CDR3 in DNA: TGCAGCGTTGAGGTCAGTAGTTTGGAGCAGTACTTC.

This clone was seen many times. This specimen includes other DNA sequences encoding the same CDR3. The V call is TRBV28, the J call TRBJ1-2; TRBD1 agrees at 8 bases. Per the germline V gene, CDR1 is MDHEN and CDR2 is SYDVKM. The V and J ends lost 5 bases and 0 bases, in that order; junction bases with no gene match: 2. The CDR3 sequence is 14 residues long. The DNA of the CDR3 is TGTGCCAGCAGTGACAGGGGACCTAACTATGGCTACACCTTC. Protein product: CASSDRGPNYGYTF.

This clone appeared many times. The V and J genes are TRBV7-2 and TRBJ1-3; a possible D gene is TRBD1 (5 bases). The germline V gene encodes CDR1 SGHTA and CDR2 FQGNSA. V was shortened by 5 bases and J by 0 bases, with 14 bases between the two germline ends. The CDR3 runs 16 residues. The CDR3 spells CASSPRGGNSGNTIYF. The CDR3 nucleotides are TGTGCCAGCAGCCCCCGGGGGGGAAACTCTGGAAACACCATATATTTT.

The J gene is TRBJ2-4, the V gene TRBV12-1; the table's TRBD2 call for D was not verified on the DNA. TRBV12-1 is tagged as a pseudogene. The CDR3 is made up of 10 amino acids. CDR3 loop: CARIREIQYF. As DNA, the CDR3 is TGTGCCAGGATTAGGGAGATTCAGTACTTC.

This clone came up once. A much larger clone lies a single base off, so this may be a read error. Other DNA sequences in the sample encode the same CDR3. This rearrangement joins TRBV29-1 to TRBJ1-1; maybe TRBD1 (5 bases). V gave up 6 bases and J gave up 5 bases, with 13 bases separating them. Germline V gene data show CDR1 as SQVTM and CDR2 as ANQGSEA. This CDR3 region has 12 residues. DNA of the CDR3: TGCAGCGTCGAGCCGGGGGGAACTGAAGCTTTCTTT. Protein: CSVEPGGTEAFF.

This clone was seen more than once but under ten times. Since a much larger clone is just one base distant, this may be a read error. The CDR3: CASSFRQSYEQYF. CDR3 in DNA: TGTGCCAGCAGTTTTCGACAGTCCTACGAGCAGTACTTC. The chain recombines TRBV27 with TRBJ2-7, with D maybe TRBD1 (5 bases). Trimming took 3 bases from V and 1 from J, leaving 7 bases between them. Germline values: CDR1 MNHEY, CDR2 SMNVEV (reference sequence). CDR3 size: 13 residues.

Worth noting for this clone: One base away lies a much larger clone, so this may be a sequencing read error. The V gene is TRBV7-9, the J gene TRBJ1-1; no reliable D call. Per the germline V gene, CDR1 is SEHNR and CDR2 is FQNEAQ (reference sequence). The CDR3 is 13 residues long. The CDR3 DNA follows: TGTGCCAGCAGCTTAGGGTCCCCCACTGAAGCTCTCTTT. Residues: CASSLGSPTEALF.